This T cell receptor (beta chain) was identified during a study of blood T cell repertoires in COVID-19. Looking at the study overall: COVID-19 samples, acute and convalescent, were from the United States, Italy and Spain. T cells, B-cell-depleted T cells, or PBMCs supplied cDNA or gDNA.

V was trimmed by 2 bases and J by 7 bases, leaving 8 bases between them. The CDR3 contains 12 residues. Per germline, CDR1 LGHDT and CDR2 YNNKEL (reference sequence). Sequencing was performed with immunoSEQ multiplex PCR; in TCRdb, only in-frame clones are kept and a portion is missing. The sample lists 98,000 or so clones; approximately 87% were seen once. The chain recombines TRBV3-1 (or the pseudogene TRBV3-2) with TRBJ1-2; maybe TRBD1 (6 bases). Sequencing was done on a sample of peripheral blood. This receptor was obtained from a man in his fifties with acute or convalescent COVID-19. The DNA of the CDR3 is TGTGCCAGCAGCCAAACGACAGGTGGCTACACCTTC. Translating gives CASSQTTGGYTF.